The 13 T cell receptor beta chains given below trace back to one sample, sequenced in a study of T cell changes during pregnancy in multiple sclerosis (dated by TCRdb to about 2019). Library preparation was by the immunoSEQ multiplex PCR assay. This immuneACCESS table, as held by TCRdb, lists in-frame sequences with V and J called but not all clones. Of the missing ones, under half trace to an unresolved V gene in checked studies; the others have no known cause. The sample table records tens of thousands of clones; roughly nine tenths of these occur just once. The ten largest clones represent more than 10% of the sample. The starting material was CD8+ T cells from peripheral blood mononuclear cells, obtained in the first trimester of pregnancy. These receptors originate from a female donor in good health, enrolled as a control in a pregnancy study.

The gene calls are TRBV25-1 and TRBJ1-2; TRBD1 matches at 8 bases. The germline V gene has CDR1 MGHDK and CDR2 SYGVNS. The CDR3 is 13 residues long. Losses at the gene ends were 7 bases for V and 3 bases for J; bases not matched to a gene: 4. CDR3 DNA sequence: TGTGCCAGCACAGGACAGGGACACTATGGCTACACCTTC. Translation gives CASTGQGHYGYTF.

This clone showed up just a few times. J is TRBJ2-5 and V is TRBV4-3, with 11 bases fitting TRBD2. The CDR3 has 20 amino acids. Germline lookup yields CDR1 LGHNA and CDR2 YSLEER. V shed 1 base, J shed 0 bases, and the junction held 13 bases outside the gene matches. CDR3 nucleotides: TGCGCCAGCAGCCAAGGGTATCGGCTAGCGGGAGGACTGTACCAAGAGACCCAGTACTTC. As protein: CASSQGYRLAGGLYQETQYF.

The gene calls are TRBV15 and TRBJ2-1; 12 nucleotides agree with TRBD2. Unmatched junction bases numbered 4, after V lost 5 bases and J lost 5 bases. Germline CDR1 LNHNV, CDR2 YYDKDF (reference sequence). This CDR3 spans 15 amino acids. Written as DNA, the CDR3 is TGTGCCACCAGCCTGACTAGCGGGAGTCACAATGAGCAGTTCTTC. Protein: CATSLTSGSHNEQFF.

This clone was seen a handful of times. V usage is TRBV27 and J usage is TRBJ2-1; D unclear. V was cut by 2 bases and J by 3 bases, with 5 bases left in between. The CDR3 is 13 amino acids. Germline V gene data show CDR1 as MNHEY and CDR2 as SMNVEV (reference sequence). The CDR3 region has the DNA TGTGCCAGCAGTTTAAACTTCTACAATGAGCAGTTCTTC. This codes for CASSLNFYNEQFF.

V gene TRBV18 combines with J gene TRBJ2-5, with 7 positions matching TRBD1. Per the germline V gene, CDR1 is KGHSH and CDR2 is LQKENI. The V segment lost 5 bases and the J segment 1 base; nucleotides outside the gene matches: 4. CDR3 length: 14 residues. CDR3: CASSRQGSQETQYF. The CDR3 nucleotides read TGTGCCAGCTCAAGACAGGGATCCCAAGAGACCCAGTACTTC.

The chain couples TRBV11-2 to TRBJ2-1; tentatively, D is TRBD2 (5 bases). Trimming cost V 3 bases and J 2 bases, with 8 bases left between them. CDR1 is SGHAT and CDR2 is FQNNGV in the germline V gene. The CDR3 covers 14 residues. In DNA, the CDR3 is TGTGCCAGCAGCTTCGACGGGGCCTACAATGAGCAGTTCTTC. Protein: CASSFDGAYNEQFF.

This chain links TRBV27 with TRBJ1-1; D possibly corresponds to TRBD1 (6 bases). Per the germline V gene, CDR1 is MNHEY and CDR2 is SMNVEV (reference sequence). Trimming took off 5 bases at V and 4 bases at J, with 11 bases between the two ends. The CDR3 extends over 13 amino acids. The CDR3 nucleotides read TGTGCCAGCAGTATCCAGGGGTTCACTGAAGCTTTCTTT. Amino acid sequence: CASSIQGFTEAFF.

This rearrangement joins TRBV18 to TRBJ1-3; TRBD1 is a possible D gene (5 bases). Germline CDR1 KGHSH, CDR2 LQKENI. This CDR3 region has 16 residues. The V and J ends lost 6 bases and 0 bases respectively, with 15 bases between them. The CDR3 spells CASSYRTGLSGNTIYF. The CDR3 DNA sequence: TGTGCCAGCTCGTACCGTACGGGACTCTCTGGAAACACCATATATTTT.

V usage is TRBV5-1 and J usage is TRBJ2-5, with TRBD1 identical over 7 bases. V was pared by 3 bases and J by 2 bases, with 4 bases of the junction left unmatched. This CDR3 has 14 residues. Germline lookup yields CDR1 SGHRS and CDR2 YFSETQ. The CDR3 DNA is TGCGCCAGCAGCTACGGGACAGTTCAAGAGACCCAGTACTTC. This sequence encodes CASSYGTVQETQYF.

The V gene is TRBV27, the J gene TRBJ2-7, with a possible D match to TRBD2 (6 bases). Germline CDR1 MNHEY, CDR2 SMNVEV (reference sequence). CDR3 length: 19 residues. V was pared by 2 bases and J by 1 base, with 24 bases between. CDR3 region: CASSLSARLGGRLSYEQYF. The CDR3 nucleotides are TGTGCCAGCAGTTTAAGCGCTAGGCTGGGGGGAAGATTATCCTACGAGCAGTACTTC.

The V gene is TRBV15, the J gene TRBJ2-2; tentative D call: TRBD1 (5 bases). The germline V and J ends were trimmed by 7 bases and 6 bases, with 15 bases remaining between them. This CDR3 region has 14 residues. The germline V gene encodes CDR1 LNHNV and CDR2 YYDKDF (reference sequence). The chain's CDR3 is CATMSRVNSGELFF. In DNA, the CDR3 is TGTGCCACCATGAGCAGGGTTAATTCCGGGGAGCTGTTTTTT. The variable domain in full, completed from reference TRBV15 and TRBJ2-2, reads DAMVIQNPRYQVTQFGKPVTLSCSQTLNHNVMYWYQQKSSQAPKLLFHYYDKDFNNEADTPDNFQSRRPNTSFCFLDIRSPGLGDTAMYLCATMSRVNSGELFFGEGSRLTVL.

The rearrangement joins TRBV27 to TRBJ2-3; tentatively, D is TRBD2 (6 bases). This CDR3 has 18 residues. Germline V lookup: CDR1 MNHEY, CDR2 SMNVEV (reference sequence). V was shortened by 1 base and J by 2 bases, with 19 bases between the two germline ends. The CDR3 DNA follows: TGTGCCAGCAGTTTATGGGCGGGACTGATAAAACACACAGATACGCAGTATTTT. It is translated as CASSLWAGLIKHTDTQYF.

The chain couples TRBV27 to TRBJ2-7; maybe TRBD2 (7 bases). Trimming left V 4 bases short and J 2 bases short, with 12 bases between. CDR3 length: 14 amino acids. The germline gives CDR1 MNHEY, CDR2 SMNVEV (reference sequence). The DNA of the CDR3 is TGTGCCAGCAGTTGGGGGGGCCTTCCCTACGAGCAGTACTTC. Its translation: CASSWGGLPYEQYF.